This is a list of T cell receptor beta chains from one sample in a study of T cells in Graves' hyperthyroidism and ophthalmopathy. TCRdb fed the multiplex PCR reads into MiXCR, producing one record per CDR3 protein. Of about 560,000 distinct CDR3 sequences in the sample, 16% were seen once. Sequences were obtained from blood. The receptors shown here come from a woman younger than 30 with Graves' hyperthyroidism. Each CDR3 is given with its conserved first and last residue. The order of the fields is clone size, J gene, D gene, V gene, CDR3 DNA, CDR3 protein. A D gene is named only where the DNA matches it firmly. Some rows have no size entry. The others give once, few or many, or a class for an expanded clone.

many TRBJ1-2 . TRBV6-1 TGTGCCAGCAGTCGTCTTGGTACATACTATGGCTACACCTTC CASSRLGTYYGYTF
many TRBJ2-7 . TRBV12-3/TRBV12-4 TGTGCCAGCAGTTCCGAACTAGTCGAGCAGTACTTC CASSSELVEQYF
few TRBJ2-6 . TRBV7-3 TGTGCCAGCAGCTTAAGTAGACCGATCTCTGGGGCCAACGTCCTGACTTTC CASSLSRPISGANVLTF
once TRBJ2-1 . TRBV7-2 TGTGCCAGCAGCTTAGCAGGCGGGTACAATTATGAGCAGTTCTTC CASSLAGGYNYEQFF
. TRBJ2-2 . TRBV20-1 TGCAGTGCAACGACAGGGAACACCGGGGAGCTGTTTTTT CSATTGNTGELFF
. TRBJ2-5 . TRBV5-1 TGCGCCAGCAGCCCTCTGGAGGGGTACCAAGAGACCCAGTACTTC CASSPLEGYQETQYF
few TRBJ1-2 TRBD1 TRBV10-3 TGTGCCATCAAGGTCTTGGACAGGGGTGGCTACACCTTC CAIKVLDRGGYTF
. TRBJ2-6 . TRBV30 TGTGCCTGGAGCCGAGTGGAGCTGGGGCATGGGGCCAACGTCCTGACTTTC CAWSRVELGHGANVLTF
. TRBJ2-5 . TRBV6-1 TGTGCCAGCAGACAGGTTGGGGAGACCCAGTACTTC CASRQVGETQYF
many TRBJ2-1 . TRBV5-1 TGCGCCAGCAGCCTGAAGTGGGGTGAGCAGTTCTTC CASSLKWGEQFF
. TRBJ2-5 TRBD2 TRBV6-1 TGTGCCAGCAGCCGCAGGGCGGGGGGGGGCGTCGGTGAGACCCAGTACTTC CASSRRAGGGVGETQYF
. TRBJ1-1 . TRBV5-4 TGTGCCAGCAGCTTGGCCGCCGGGGGCACTGAAGCTTTCTTT CASSLAAGGTEAFF
. TRBJ1-4 . TRBV15 TGTGCCACCAGCGACAACAGAAACAATAATGAAAAACTGTTTTTT CATSDNRNNNEKLFF